This T cell receptor beta chain is drawn from a study of T cell responses to AZD1222 COVID-19 vaccine. Overall study context: Second doses were pooled across both intervals (about 4 or about 12 weeks). Overall study findings and caveats: Recipients of two AZD1222 doses showed rising Spike-specific TCR breadth and depth. Sampling that yielded the repertoires occurred only after the peak T cell response. White British donors predominated, females outnumbered males, and clonal diversity was possibly underestimated.

Germline assignment: CDR1 MDHEN and CDR2 SYDVKM. CDR3 length: 16 residues. V shed 8 bases, J shed 6 bases, and the junction held 11 bases outside the gene matches. Remarks on this clone: Its specificity is not known.

The data were produced by immunoSEQ multiplex PCR, yet TCRdb's version contains in-frame clones alone and is incomplete. Found here are some 130,000 clones, more than 75% of them singletons; the top ten hold roughly 4.3%. J is TRBJ2-1 and V is TRBV28; 12 bases map to TRBD2. This receptor was taken from an adult in good health. The sequences come from peripheral blood, collected on day 0 of AZD1222 vaccination. The CDR3 coding sequence is TGTGCCAGCTTAAGGACTAGCGGGGTTGTCTCCAATGAGCAGTTCTTC. Protein sequence: CASLRTSGVVSNEQFF.